This TCR beta chain came from a study of T cells after yellow fever vaccination. Study-wide results and limits: The booster saw the reappearance of most primary-vaccination clones (around 95% CD4, around 88% CD8).

TCRdb itself ran the 5' RACE reads through MiXCR, one entry per CDR3 protein. The profile shows hundreds of thousands of distinct CDR3 sequences, over 5% of them singletons. Per germline, CDR1 SGHKS and CDR2 YYEKEE (reference sequence). The V and J ends lost 1 base and 5 bases, in that order; junction bases with no gene match: 8. This CDR3 has 16 amino acids. The sample holds many counts of this clonotype. Its specificity is not known. The material was PBMCs, obtained 5 days after the yellow fever booster vaccination. The source is a man aged 30 to 45 who received the YFV17D yellow fever vaccine. The rearrangement uses TRBV5-5 and TRBJ2-7; 11 bases line up with TRBD2. CDR3 amino acids: CASSLKVLAGVNEQYF. The CDR3 DNA reads as TGTGCCAGCAGCTTGAAGGTACTAGCGGGAGTCAACGAGCAGTACTTC. Using reference TRBV5-5 and TRBJ2-7 for the parts outside the CDR3, the full variable domain is DAGVTQSPTHLIKTRGQQVTLRCSPISGHKSVSWYQQVLGQGPQFIFQYYEKEERGRGNFPDRFSARQFPNYSSELNVNALLLGDSALYLCASSLKVLAGVNEQYFGPGTRLTVT.